The 26 T cell receptor beta chains below all came from one sample that was sequenced in a study of technical replicates of blood from a few donors. Clones were sequenced by immunoSEQ multiplex PCR, and TCRdb holds only the in-frame ones, with some missing. In the table there are some 67,000 clones, about 98% of which are singletons. Sequenced sample: T cells isolated from PBMCs. The origin of the receptors is a human donor in good health.

The rearrangement joins TRBV5-1 to TRBJ1-2, with 8 bases that match TRBD1. Germline V CDR1 and CDR2: SGHRS, YFSETQ. After removal of 0 bases from V and 8 bases from J, the junction contained 9 bases not matched to a gene. CDR3 length: 15 amino acids. This CDR3 is CASSLVAGGAEGYTF. Written as DNA, the CDR3 is TGCGCCAGCAGCTTGGTGGCAGGGGGCGCTGAAGGCTACACCTTC.

J is TRBJ1-1 and V is TRBV18; 9 bases are shared with TRBD1. CDR1 is KGHSH and CDR2 is LQKENI in the germline V gene. CDR3 length: 16 residues. The trim removed 2 bases at V and 4 bases at J, leaving 8 bases unmatched. In DNA, the CDR3 is TGTGCCAGCTCACCAACCCCGGGGACAGGGCCCACTGAAGCTTTCTTT. Amino acids: CASSPTPGTGPTEAFF. The whole variable domain, remainder taken from reference TRBV18 and TRBJ1-1, is NAGVMQNPRHLVRRRGQEARLRCSPMKGHSHVYWYRQLPEEGLKFMVYLQKENIIDESGMPKERFSAEFPKEGPSILRIQQVVRGDSAAYFCASSPTPGTGPTEAFFGQGTRLTVV.

The chain uses TRBV28 and TRBJ2-3, with 9 bases aligning to TRBD2. The V gene's germline CDR1 is MDHEN and CDR2 SYDVKM. This CDR3 comprises 16 residues. V trimming: 4 bases; J trimming: 8 bases; junction bases outside the gene matches: 13. The CDR3 loop reads CASSSPGAGGGGTQYF. The CDR3 coding sequence is TGTGCCAGCAGTTCCCCAGGAGCGGGAGGTGGGGGTACGCAGTATTTT.

The gene calls are TRBV6-5 and TRBJ2-3, with D uncertain. Germline CDR1 and CDR2: MNHEY and SVGAGI. V lost 2 bases to trimming and J lost 2 bases, with 5 bases between them. The CDR3 consists of 13 residues. The CDR3 here is CASSYLNTDTQYF. CDR3 sequence (DNA): TGTGCCAGCAGTTACCTAAACACAGATACGCAGTATTTT.

This clone has just one count. The rearrangement links TRBV9 to TRBJ2-7; 9 nucleotides align to TRBD1. The CDR3 consists of 16 residues. Trimming at V came to 0 bases and at J to 0 bases, leaving 4 bases not matched to a gene. The germline V gene has CDR1 SGDLS and CDR2 YYNGEE. This CDR3 is CASSVARTGASYEQYF. As DNA, the CDR3 is TGTGCCAGCAGCGTAGCAAGGACAGGGGCCTCCTACGAGCAGTACTTC.

This clone appeared a single time. V usage is TRBV11-2 and J usage is TRBJ1-2, with 10 bases fitting TRBD1. V trimming: 4 bases; J trimming: 5 bases; junction bases outside the gene matches: 1. CDR3 length: 13 amino acids. In germline, CDR1 is SGHAT, CDR2 FQNNGV. The CDR3 sequence is CASSSGQGYGYTF. The CDR3 DNA reads as TGTGCCAGCAGCTCGGGACAGGGGTATGGCTACACCTTC.

This chain joins TRBV28 and TRBJ1-1; unclear D gene. The V end was cut by 7 bases, the J end by 1 base, with 4 bases between. The CDR3 is 11 amino acids. Germline values: CDR1 MDHEN, CDR2 SYDVKM. This CDR3 reads CASMRNTEAFF. The DNA of the CDR3 is TGTGCCAGCATGCGGAACACTGAAGCTTTCTTT.

This chain links TRBV15 with TRBJ2-1, with 7 bases lining up with TRBD2. The CDR3 length is 16 residues. V gave up 3 bases and J gave up 5 bases; unmatched junction bases: 10. Germline V lookup: CDR1 LNHNV, CDR2 YYDKDF (reference sequence). The CDR3 is CATSRGSAGAHNEQFF. The CDR3 nucleotides read TGTGCCACCAGCAGGGGATCGGCGGGAGCACACAATGAGCAGTTCTTC.

The rearrangement joins TRBV4-1 to TRBJ2-7; 10 bases are a match to TRBD2. The CDR3 covers 16 residues. With 4 bases clipped from V and 5 bases from J, the junction kept 11 bases outside the gene matches. CDR1 is MGHRA, CDR2 YSYEKL, per germline. CDR3 nucleotides: TGCGCCAGCAGCCCCGTTCCTAGCGGGAGAGTCAACGAGCAGTACTTC. Translation: CASSPVPSGRVNEQYF.

The rearrangement joins TRBV9 to TRBJ1-1, with a possible D match to TRBD1 (5 bases). This CDR3 spans 15 amino acids. Germline lookup yields CDR1 SGDLS and CDR2 YYNGEE. V was clipped by 4 bases and J by 4 bases, with 17 bases between them. CDR3 region: CASSPPPGRTTEAFF. DNA of the CDR3: TGTGCCAGCAGCCCACCTCCAGGGCGGACCACTGAAGCTTTCTTT.

CDR3 sequence (DNA): TGTGCCAGCGAAATCCGGGACAGGGGTCCCCTACGATCCTACGAGCAGTACTTC. This sequence encodes CASEIRDRGPLRSYEQYF. The genes are TRBV28 and TRBJ2-7, with 10 nucleotides matching TRBD1. The J segment lost 1 base and the V segment lost 8 bases, leaving 17 bases of the junction unmatched. The CDR3 is 18 residues long. CDR1 is MDHEN and CDR2 is SYDVKM in the germline V gene.

The chain's CDR3 is CASSRTGYEQYF. The CDR3 region has the DNA TGTGCCAGCAGCCGTACAGGCTACGAGCAGTACTTC. This chain uses TRBV6-5 with TRBJ2-7; possibly TRBD1 for D (5 bases). V lost 6 bases and J 3 bases, leaving 9 bases between the germline ends. Germline CDR1 MNHEY, CDR2 SVGAGI. The CDR3 is 12 amino acids.

The chain employs TRBV2 and TRBJ2-2; 8 positions agree with TRBD2. V shed 3 bases, J shed 5 bases, and the junction held 17 bases outside the gene matches. This CDR3 has 19 amino acids. Looked up from germline, CDR1 is SNHLY and CDR2 is FYNNEI. Here the CDR3 DNA reads TGTGCCAGCAGTGATTGGGTCGGTCGGGGGGGCTCTAGAACCGGGGAGCTGTTTTTT. Amino acid sequence: CASSDWVGRGGSRTGELFF.

This clone came up once. This chain uses TRBV5-4 with TRBJ2-7, with a weak D call TRBD2 (5 bases). V was cut by 4 bases and J by 6 bases, with 17 bases left in between. Germline-derived CDR1 and CDR2 are SGHNT and YYREEE (reference sequence). The CDR3 length is 14 residues. Here the CDR3 DNA reads TGTGCCAGCAGCGCGGACCGAGGGATGGCCGAGCAGTACTTC. This codes for CASSADRGMAEQYF. Supplemented by reference TRBV5-4 and TRBJ2-7, the full variable domain reads ETGVTQSPTHLIKTRGQQVTLRCSSQSGHNTVSWYQQALGQGPQFIFQYYREEENGRGNFPPRFSGLQFPNYSSELNVNALELDDSALYLCASSADRGMAEQYFGPGTRLTVT.

The chain carries TRBV6-5 and TRBJ1-1; D is unclear. From germline, CDR1 is MNHEY and CDR2 SVGAGI. The CDR3 extends over 14 amino acids. The germline V and J ends were trimmed by 5 bases and 11 bases, with 21 bases remaining between them. The CDR3 bases are TGTGCCAGCAGTGACGCTCAAGTGTTGGAGTCCGCTTTCTTT. Amino acid sequence: CASSDAQVLESAFF.

CDR3 loop: CASSPGVRQPQHF. The CDR3 coding sequence is TGTGCCAGCAGCCCAGGGGTACGTCAGCCCCAGCATTTT. The gene calls are TRBV7-3 and TRBJ1-5; possibly TRBD1 for D (6 bases). Per germline, CDR1 SGHTA and CDR2 FQGTGA. V lost 5 bases, J lost 6 bases, and 11 bases lay in between. This CDR3 spans 13 amino acids.

CDR3 sequence reads: CASSLPLDGLAGFTDTQYF. The CDR3 coding sequence is TGTGCCAGCAGCTTACCTCTAGACGGACTAGCGGGGTTCACAGATACGCAGTATTTT. The V and J genes are TRBV7-3 and TRBJ2-3, with 12 bases matching TRBD2. V lost 2 bases to trimming and J lost 2 bases; unmatched junction nucleotides: 11. CDR3 length: 19 residues. Germline CDR1 is SGHTA and CDR2 is FQGTGA.

The CDR3: CASSSQTDPNYGYTF. In nucleotides, the CDR3 is TGTGCCAGCAGTTCACAGACAGACCCTAACTATGGCTACACCTTC. This rearrangement joins TRBV6-5 to TRBJ1-2; the D gene is possibly TRBD1 (5 bases). Trimming took off 4 bases at V and 0 bases at J, with 12 bases between the two ends. Germline CDR1 reads MNHEY; CDR2 reads SVGAGI. The CDR3 is 15 amino acids.

This chain joins TRBV9 and TRBJ2-5, with 7 bases matching TRBD1. The germline gives CDR1 SGDLS, CDR2 YYNGEE. The CDR3 has 11 amino acids. V lost 4 bases, J lost 7 bases, and 1 base stayed unmatched. This chain's CDR3 is CASSSGGTQYF. The CDR3, as DNA: TGTGCCAGCAGCTCAGGGGGGACCCAGTACTTC. Using reference TRBV9 and TRBJ2-5 for the parts outside the CDR3, the full variable domain is DSGVTQTPKHLITATGQRVTLRCSPRSGDLSVYWYQQSLDQGLQFLIQYYNGEERAKGNILERFSAQQFPDLHSELNLSSLELGDSALYFCASSSGGTQYFGPGTRLLVL.

The chain couples TRBV28 to TRBJ2-2, with 8 bases matching TRBD1. Germline trimming cut 5 bases from V and 6 bases from J; bases unmatched to any gene: 8. CDR1 MDHEN and CDR2 SYDVKM come from the germline V gene. The CDR3 length is 15 residues. The CDR3 sequence is CASSAGGARAGELFF. The CDR3 bases are TGTGCCAGCAGTGCAGGGGGCGCCAGGGCCGGGGAGCTGTTTTTT.

This chain uses TRBV28 with TRBJ2-3; 12 nucleotides line up with TRBD2. The CDR3 has 19 amino acids. With V trimmed by 1 base and J by 3 bases, 11 bases remained unmatched. The germline CDR1 and CDR2 sequences are MDHEN and SYDVKM. The DNA for the CDR3 is TGTGCCAGCAGTTTATCCGGAGCACTAGCGGGAGGAATGACAGATACGCAGTATTTT. Protein product: CASSLSGALAGGMTDTQYF.

In DNA, the CDR3 is TGCGCCAGCAGCCAAGGGGGATTAACTAGCGGCACGCAGTATTTT. As protein: CASSQGGLTSGTQYF. The chain uses TRBV4-1 and TRBJ2-3; 8 bases are shared with TRBD2. The CDR3 runs to 15 residues. The germline V gene encodes CDR1 MGHRA and CDR2 YSYEKL. The V and J ends lost 1 base and 9 bases, in that order; junction bases with no gene match: 9.

The chain couples TRBV10-2 to TRBJ2-7; D might be TRBD2 (6 bases). Germline loops: CDR1 WSHSY, CDR2 SAAADI. The V end was cut by 2 bases, the J end by 4 bases, with 15 bases between. This CDR3 comprises 15 residues. The CDR3 DNA is TGCGCCAGCAGTGAGCTTGGCGGGGTTAAATACGAGCAGTACTTC. Residues: CASSELGGVKYEQYF.

The chain is built from TRBV29-1 and TRBJ2-1; D is unresolved. V was cut by 3 bases and J by 6 bases, with 12 bases left in between. Germline CDR1 SQVTM, CDR2 ANQGSEA. The CDR3 has 13 residues. In DNA, the CDR3 is TGCAGCGTTGATACTATGCATGGCAATGAGCAGTTCTTC. Translation: CSVDTMHGNEQFF.

The chain joins TRBV4-1 to TRBJ2-5, with 7 bases lining up with TRBD1. This CDR3 region has 15 residues. Germline V gives CDR1 MGHRA, CDR2 YSYEKL. Germline trimming cut 1 base from V and 5 bases from J; bases unmatched to any gene: 7. This chain's CDR3 is CASSQAAGGLETQYF. CDR3 DNA sequence: TGCGCCAGCAGCCAAGCGGCAGGGGGATTGGAGACCCAGTACTTC.

The chain uses TRBV5-1 and TRBJ2-7; D may be TRBD2 (6 bases). The CDR3 is 16 residues long. Germline V gene lookup returns CDR1 SGHRS and CDR2 YFSETQ. The ends were cut back, 3 bases at V and 1 base at J, with 17 bases in the middle. The CDR3 DNA is TGCGCCAGCAGCTGGGGGACTTCCGTAGGATCCTACGAGCAGTACTTC. Translating gives CASSWGTSVGSYEQYF.